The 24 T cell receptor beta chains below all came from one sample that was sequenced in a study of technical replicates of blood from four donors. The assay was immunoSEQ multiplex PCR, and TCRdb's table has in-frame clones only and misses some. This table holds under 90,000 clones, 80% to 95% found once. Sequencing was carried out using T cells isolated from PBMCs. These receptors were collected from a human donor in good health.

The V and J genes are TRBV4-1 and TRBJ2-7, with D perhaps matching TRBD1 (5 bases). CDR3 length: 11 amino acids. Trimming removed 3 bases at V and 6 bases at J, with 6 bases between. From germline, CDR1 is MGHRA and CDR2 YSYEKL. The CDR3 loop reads CASSHGAEQYF. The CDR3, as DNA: TGCGCCAGCAGCCATGGGGCCGAGCAGTACTTC.

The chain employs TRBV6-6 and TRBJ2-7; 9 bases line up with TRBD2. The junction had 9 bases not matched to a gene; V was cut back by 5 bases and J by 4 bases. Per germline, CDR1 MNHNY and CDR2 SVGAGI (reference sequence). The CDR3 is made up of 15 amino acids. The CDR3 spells CASSDPGTSSYEQYF. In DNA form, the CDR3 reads TGTGCCAGCAGTGACCCCGGGACTAGCAGTTACGAGCAGTACTTC.

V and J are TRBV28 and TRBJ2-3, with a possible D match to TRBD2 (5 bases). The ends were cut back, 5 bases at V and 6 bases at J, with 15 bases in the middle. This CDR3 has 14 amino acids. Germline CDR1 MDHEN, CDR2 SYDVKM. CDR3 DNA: TGTGCCAGCAGTACGAGAACGGGGTCGGATACGCAGTATTTT. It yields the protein CASSTRTGSDTQYF.

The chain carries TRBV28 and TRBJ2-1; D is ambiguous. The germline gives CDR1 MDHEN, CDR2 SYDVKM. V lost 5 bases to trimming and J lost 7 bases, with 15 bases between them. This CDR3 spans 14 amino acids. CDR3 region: CASSPIQNSNEQFF. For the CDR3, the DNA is TGTGCCAGCAGTCCCATACAGAACTCTAATGAGCAGTTCTTC. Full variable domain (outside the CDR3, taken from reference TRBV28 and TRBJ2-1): DVKVTQSSRYLVKRTGEKVFLECVQDMDHENMFWYRQDPGLGLRLIYFSYDVKMKEKGDIPEGYSVSREKKERFSLILESASTNQTSMYLCASSPIQNSNEQFFGPGTRLTVL.

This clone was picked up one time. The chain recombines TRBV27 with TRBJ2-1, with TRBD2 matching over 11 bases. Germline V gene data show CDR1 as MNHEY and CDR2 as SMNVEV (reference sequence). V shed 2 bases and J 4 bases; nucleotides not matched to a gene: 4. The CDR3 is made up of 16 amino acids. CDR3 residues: CASSLRLAGSYNEQFF. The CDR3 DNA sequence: TGTGCCAGCAGTTTACGACTAGCGGGGAGTTACAATGAGCAGTTCTTC.

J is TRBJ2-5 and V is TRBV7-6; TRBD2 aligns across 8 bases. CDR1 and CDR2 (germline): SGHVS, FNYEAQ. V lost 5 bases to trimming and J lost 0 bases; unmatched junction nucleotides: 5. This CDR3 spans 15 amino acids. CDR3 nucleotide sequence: TGTGCCAGCAGCCGCCCGGGAGGGTACCAAGAGACCCAGTACTTC. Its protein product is CASSRPGGYQETQYF.

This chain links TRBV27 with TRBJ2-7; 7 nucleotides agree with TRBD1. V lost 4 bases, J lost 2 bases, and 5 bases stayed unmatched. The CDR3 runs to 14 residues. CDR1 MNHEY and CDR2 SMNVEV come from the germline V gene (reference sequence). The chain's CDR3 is CASSYRTGPYEQYF. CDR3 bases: TGTGCCAGCAGTTACCGGACAGGTCCCTACGAGCAGTACTTC.

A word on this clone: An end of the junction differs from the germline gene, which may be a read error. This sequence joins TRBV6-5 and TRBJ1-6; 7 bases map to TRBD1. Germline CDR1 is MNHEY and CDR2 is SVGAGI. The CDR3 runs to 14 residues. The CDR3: CASNYGRGNSPLHF. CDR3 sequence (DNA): TGTGCCAGCAATTACGGCAGGGGGAATTCACCCCTCCACTTT.

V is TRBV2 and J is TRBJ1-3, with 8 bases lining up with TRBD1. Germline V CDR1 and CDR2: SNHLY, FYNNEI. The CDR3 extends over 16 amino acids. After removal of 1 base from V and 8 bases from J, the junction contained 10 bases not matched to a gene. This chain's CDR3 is CASSEERTGMGHTIYF. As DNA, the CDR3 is TGTGCCAGCAGTGAAGAGAGGACAGGGATGGGCCACACCATATATTTT.

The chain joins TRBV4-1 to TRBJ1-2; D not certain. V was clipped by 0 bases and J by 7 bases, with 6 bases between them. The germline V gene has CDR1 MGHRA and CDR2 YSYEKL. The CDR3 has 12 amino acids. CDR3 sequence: CASSQDYRGYTF. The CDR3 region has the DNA TGCGCCAGCAGCCAAGACTATCGTGGCTACACCTTC.

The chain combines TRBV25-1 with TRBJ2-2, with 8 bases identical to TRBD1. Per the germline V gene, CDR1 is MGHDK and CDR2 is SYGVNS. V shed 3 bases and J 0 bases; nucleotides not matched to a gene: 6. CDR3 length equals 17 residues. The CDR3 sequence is CASSEPRTGSNTGELFF. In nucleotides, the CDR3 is TGTGCCAGCAGTGAGCCTCGGACAGGGTCGAACACCGGGGAGCTGTTTTTT. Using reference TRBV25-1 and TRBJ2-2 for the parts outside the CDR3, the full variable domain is EADIYQTPRYLVIGTGKKITLECSQTMGHDKMYWYQQDPGMELHLIHYSYGVNSTEKGDLSSESTVSRIRTEHFPLTLESARPSHTSQYLCASSEPRTGSNTGELFFGEGSRLTVL.

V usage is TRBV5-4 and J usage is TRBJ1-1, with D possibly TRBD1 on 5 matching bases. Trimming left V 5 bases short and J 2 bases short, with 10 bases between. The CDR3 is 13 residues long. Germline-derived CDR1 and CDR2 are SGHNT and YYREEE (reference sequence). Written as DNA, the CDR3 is TGTGCCAGCAGTCGGGGGGACAACACTGAAGCTTTCTTT. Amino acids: CASSRGDNTEAFF.

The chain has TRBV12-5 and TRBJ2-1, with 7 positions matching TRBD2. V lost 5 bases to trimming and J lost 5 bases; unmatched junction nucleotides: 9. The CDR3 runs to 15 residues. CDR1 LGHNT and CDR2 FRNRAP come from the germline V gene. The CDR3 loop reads CASGRDYFSHNEQFF. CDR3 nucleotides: TGTGCTAGTGGTCGGGACTACTTCTCACACAATGAGCAGTTCTTC.

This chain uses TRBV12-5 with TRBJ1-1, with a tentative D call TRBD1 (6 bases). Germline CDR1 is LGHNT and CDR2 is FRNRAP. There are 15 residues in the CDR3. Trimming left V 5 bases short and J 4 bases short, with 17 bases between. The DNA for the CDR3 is TGTGCTAGTGGTCCAGCCGGCAGGGGCGTCACTGAAGCTTTCTTT. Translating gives CASGPAGRGVTEAFF. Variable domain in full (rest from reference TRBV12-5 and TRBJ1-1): DARVTQTPRHKVTEMGQEVTMRCQPILGHNTVFWYRQTMMQGLELLAYFRNRAPLDDSGMPKDRFSAEMPDATLATLKIQPSEPRDSAVYFCASGPAGRGVTEAFFGQGTRLTVV.

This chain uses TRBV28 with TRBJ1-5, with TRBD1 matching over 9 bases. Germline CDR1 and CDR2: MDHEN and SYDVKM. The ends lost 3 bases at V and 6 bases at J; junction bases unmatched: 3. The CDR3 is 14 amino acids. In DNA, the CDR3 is TGTGCCAGCAGTTTCCGGGACAGGGTTCAGCCCCAGCATTTT. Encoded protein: CASSFRDRVQPQHF.

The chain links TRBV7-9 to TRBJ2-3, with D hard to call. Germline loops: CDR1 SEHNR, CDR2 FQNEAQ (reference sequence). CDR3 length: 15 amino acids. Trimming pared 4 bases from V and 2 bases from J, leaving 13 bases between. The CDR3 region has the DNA TGTGCCAGCAGCTCTCTAGACTGGAACACAGATACGCAGTATTTT. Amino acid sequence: CASSSLDWNTDTQYF.

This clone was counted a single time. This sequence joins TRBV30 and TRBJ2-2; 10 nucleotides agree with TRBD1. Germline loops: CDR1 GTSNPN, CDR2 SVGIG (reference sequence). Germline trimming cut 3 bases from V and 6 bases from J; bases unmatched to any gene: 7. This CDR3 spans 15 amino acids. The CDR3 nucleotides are TGTGCCTGGAGCAGGGACAGGGGAAGGTCCGGGGAGCTGTTTTTT. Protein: CAWSRDRGRSGELFF.

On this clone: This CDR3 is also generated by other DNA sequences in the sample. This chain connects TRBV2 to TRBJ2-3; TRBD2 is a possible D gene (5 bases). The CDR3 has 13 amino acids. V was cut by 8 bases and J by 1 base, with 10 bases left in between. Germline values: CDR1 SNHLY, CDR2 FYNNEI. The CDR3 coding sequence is TGTGCCAGCGCGAGGGAAGGCACAGATACGCAGTATTTT. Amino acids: CASAREGTDTQYF.

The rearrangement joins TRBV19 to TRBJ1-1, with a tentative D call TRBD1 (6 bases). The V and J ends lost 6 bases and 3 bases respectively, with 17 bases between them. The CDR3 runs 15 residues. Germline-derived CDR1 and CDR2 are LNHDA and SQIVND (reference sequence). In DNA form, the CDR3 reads TGTGCCAGTAGCCTCTGGGGGCTCCGGGACACTGAAGCTTTCTTT. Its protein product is CASSLWGLRDTEAFF. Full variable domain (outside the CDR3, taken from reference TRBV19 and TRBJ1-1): DGGITQSPKYLFRKEGQNVTLSCEQNLNHDAMYWYRQDPGQGLRLIYYSQIVNDFQKGDIAEGYSVSREKKESFPLTVTSAQKNPTAFYLCASSLWGLRDTEAFFGQGTRLTVV.

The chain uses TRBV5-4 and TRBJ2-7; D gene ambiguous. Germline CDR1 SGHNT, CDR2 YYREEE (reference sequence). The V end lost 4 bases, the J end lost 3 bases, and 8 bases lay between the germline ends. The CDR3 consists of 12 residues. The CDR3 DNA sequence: TGTGCCAGCAGCGCACCTAGCTACGAGCAGTACTTC. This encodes CASSAPSYEQYF.

CDR3 loop: CASSVRGLSGNTIYF. CDR3 bases: TGTGCCAGCAGCGTCAGGGGGTTATCTGGAAACACCATATATTTT. The chain links TRBV28 to TRBJ1-3, with 7 bases identical to TRBD1. Looked up from germline, CDR1 is MDHEN and CDR2 is SYDVKM. CDR3 length: 15 amino acids. J lost 1 base, V lost 6 bases, and 6 bases had no gene match.

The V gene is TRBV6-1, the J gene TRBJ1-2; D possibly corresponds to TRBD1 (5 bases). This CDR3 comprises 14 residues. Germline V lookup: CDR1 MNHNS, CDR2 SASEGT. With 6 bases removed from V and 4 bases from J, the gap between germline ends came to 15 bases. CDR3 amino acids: CASRPPQGIYGYTF. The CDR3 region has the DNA TGTGCCAGCAGGCCTCCCCAGGGTATCTATGGCTACACCTTC.

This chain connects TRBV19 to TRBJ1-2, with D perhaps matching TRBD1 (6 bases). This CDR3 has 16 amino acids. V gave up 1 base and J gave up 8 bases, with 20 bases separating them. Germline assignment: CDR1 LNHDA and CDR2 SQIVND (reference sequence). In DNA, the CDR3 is TGTGCCAGTAGTATAGGATTAGACAGGTTCTCCTTCGGCTACACCTTC. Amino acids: CASSIGLDRFSFGYTF.

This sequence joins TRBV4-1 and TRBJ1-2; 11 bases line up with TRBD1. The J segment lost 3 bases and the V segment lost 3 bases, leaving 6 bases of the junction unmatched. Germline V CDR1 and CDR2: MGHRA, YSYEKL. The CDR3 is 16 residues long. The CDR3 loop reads CASSQLPGQGDYGYTF. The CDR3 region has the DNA TGCGCCAGCAGCCAGCTCCCGGGACAGGGGGACTATGGCTACACCTTC.